The rows below give T cell receptor beta chains drawn from one sample of a study of radiotherapy plus CTLA-4 blockade in lung cancer. Sequencing was performed with immunoSEQ multiplex PCR; in TCRdb, only in-frame clones are kept and a portion is missing. The sample lists 95,000 to 150,000 clones; 90% were seen once. Here the sequenced sample was peripheral blood, taken from a patient treated with radiotherapy plus ipilimumab. The source is a human donor with non-small cell lung cancer that progressed on radiotherapy plus ipilimumab. CDR3s include the opening cysteine and the closing phenylalanine or tryptophan. A D gene is named only where the DNA matches it firmly. Where a row states a size, it is once, few, many or the class of an expanded clone; other rows omit it.

>.|TRBJ1-1|.|TRBV5-1
TGCGCCAGCTCATTTCTGGTGGGGGAATACACTGAAGCTTTCTTT
CASSFLVGEYTEAFF
>.|TRBJ2-1|TRBD2|TRBV7-9
TGTGCCAGCAGCTTAGCGGGAGGGTTGAATGAGCAGTTCTTC
CASSLAGGLNEQFF
>.|TRBJ2-7|TRBD2|TRBV5-5
TGTGCCAGCAGCTTGAGTCTAGCGGGATCCTACGAGCAGTACTTC
CASSLSLAGSYEQYF
>.|TRBJ1-5|.|TRBV6-4
TGTGCCAGCAGTGAAGGGCGCAATCAGCCCCAGCATTTT
CASSEGRNQPQHF
>.|TRBJ1-4|.|TRBV5-8
TGTGCCAGCAGCGGGTTTGGTGAAAAACTGTTTTTT
CASSGFGEKLFF
>.|TRBJ2-5|TRBD2|TRBV7-2
TGTGCCAGCGCCCTGGTGGGCGGCGGGGGGGAGACCCAGTACTTC
CASALVGGGGETQYF
>.|TRBJ2-3|TRBD2|TRBV7-9
TGTGCCAGCAGCCCGGGGGGGACCGGGGATACGCAGTATTTT
CASSPGGTGDTQYF
>.|TRBJ1-2|.|TRBV6-1
TGTGCCAGCAGTGAAACAGGCAGGGTTGGCTACACCTTC
CASSETGRVGYTF
>.|TRBJ1-5|TRBD1|TRBV10-2
TGCGCCAGCACTGGGGACAGTAGCAATCAGCCCCAGCATTTT
CASTGDSSNQPQHF
>.|TRBJ2-7|TRBD1|TRBV30
TGTGCCTGGAGTGTAGGACAGGGGTTCGACGAGCAGTACTTC
CAWSVGQGFDEQYF
>.|TRBJ1-5|.|TRBV27
TGTGCCAGCAGTTTCTCTGGACAAGGTTGGCAGCCCCAGCATTTT
CASSFSGQGWQPQHF
>once|TRBJ1-1|.|TRBV6-5
TGTGCCAGCAGTGGGGATCTAGGGACTGAAGCTTTCTTT
CASSGDLGTEAFF